These 32 T cell receptor beta chains share one sample of origin, sequenced in a study of blood T cell repertoires in COVID-19. Sequencing was performed with immunoSEQ multiplex PCR; in TCRdb, only in-frame clones are kept and a portion is missing. In the table there are 240,000 or so clones, about 81% of which are singletons. The material sequenced was peripheral blood. Receptors originate from a woman aged 55-75 years with active or convalescent COVID-19.

V gene TRBV28 combines with J gene TRBJ2-3; D is unresolved. Trimming removed 3 bases from V and 8 bases from J, with 9 bases in between. CDR1 and CDR2 from the germline V gene are MDHEN and SYDVKM. The CDR3 is 12 amino acids. The CDR3 sequence is CASSLVGSTQYF. The CDR3 DNA is TGTGCCAGCAGTTTGGTGGGCTCTACGCAGTATTTT. The complete variable domain, with remaining parts taken from reference TRBV28 and TRBJ2-3, reads DVKVTQSSRYLVKRTGEKVFLECVQDMDHENMFWYRQDPGLGLRLIYFSYDVKMKEKGDIPEGYSVSREKKERFSLILESASTNQTSMYLCASSLVGSTQYFGPGTRLTVL.

The chain links TRBV19 to TRBJ2-1, with TRBD1 identical over 9 bases. CDR1 and CDR2 (germline): LNHDA, SQIVND (reference sequence). This CDR3 is built from 16 residues. Trimming took 0 bases from V and 5 from J; bases not matched to a gene: 5. The CDR3 DNA sequence: TGTGCCAGTAGTATAGATGTTGGACAGGGGCACAATGAGCAGTTCTTC. Translating it yields CASSIDVGQGHNEQFF.

The chain combines TRBV7-9 with TRBJ2-7; D gene uncertain. This CDR3 region has 12 residues. CDR1 is SEHNR, CDR2 FQNEAQ, per germline (reference sequence). V was cut by 5 bases and J by 3 bases, with 8 bases left in between. This chain's CDR3 is CASSHQDYEQYF. CDR3 DNA: TGTGCCAGCAGCCATCAGGACTACGAGCAGTACTTC.

The V and J genes are TRBV7-8 and TRBJ2-1; TRBD2 agrees at 10 bases. In germline, CDR1 is SGHVS, CDR2 FQNEAQ. CDR3 length: 15 amino acids. J lost 3 bases, V lost 2 bases, and 1 base had no gene match. Here the CDR3 DNA reads TGTGCCAGCAGCTTACTAGCGGGGGACTACAATGAGCAGTTCTTC. Translation gives CASSLLAGDYNEQFF. The full variable domain, completed using reference TRBV7-8 and TRBJ2-1, is GAGVSQSPRYKVAKRGQDVALRCDPISGHVSLFWYQQALGQGPEFLTYFQNEAQLDKSGLPSDRFFAERPEGSVSTLKIQRTQQEDSAVYLCASSLLAGDYNEQFFGPGTRLTVL.

This clone turned up a few times. This rearrangement joins TRBV7-3 to TRBJ2-2, with 8 bases matching TRBD1. In germline, CDR1 is SGHTA, CDR2 FQGTGA. V trimming: 5 bases; J trimming: 1 base; junction bases outside the gene matches: 12. The CDR3 runs 18 residues. The CDR3 here is CASSRRGPGTGNTGELFF. Here the CDR3 DNA reads TGTGCCAGCAGCAGAAGGGGTCCCGGGACAGGGAACACCGGGGAGCTGTTTTTT.

J is TRBJ1-2 and V is TRBV20-1; D perhaps matches TRBD1 (5 bases). Germline V gives CDR1 DFQATT, CDR2 SNEGSKA (reference sequence). The V end was cut by 3 bases, the J end by 7 bases, with 9 bases between. This CDR3 spans 11 amino acids. The CDR3 DNA reads as TGCAGTGCTAGTAGGGGCTCTGGCTACACCTTC. Protein product: CSASRGSGYTF.

The rearrangement joins TRBV19 to TRBJ1-4; D is perhaps TRBD1 (5 bases). CDR3 length: 14 amino acids. V was trimmed by 3 bases and J by 5 bases, leaving 10 bases between them. Germline V CDR1 and CDR2: LNHDA, SQIVND (reference sequence). The CDR3 DNA reads TGTGCCAGTAGTATGGGGGGTCCCAATGAAAAACTGTTTTTT. Amino acids: CASSMGGPNEKLFF.

This clone came up once. The CDR3 here is CATRESNNSPLHF. CDR3 bases: TGTGCTACGCGCGAGAGCAATAATTCACCCCTCCACTTT. V usage is TRBV19 and J usage is TRBJ1-6, with D uncertain. This CDR3 has 13 amino acids. Germline V gives CDR1 LNHDA, CDR2 SQIVND (reference sequence).

The chain joins TRBV7-8 to TRBJ1-1; tentatively, D is TRBD1 (5 bases). Trimming left V 6 bases short and J 5 bases short, with 19 bases between. Germline-derived CDR1 and CDR2 are SGHVS and FQNEAQ. The CDR3 totals 15 residues. CDR3: CASSSRGAPGTEAFF. The CDR3 DNA reads as TGTGCCAGCAGTTCACGTGGGGCCCCTGGGACTGAAGCTTTCTTT.

This clone was observed a few times. The rearrangement uses TRBV19 and TRBJ1-1, with D unclear. The ends were cut back, 6 bases at V and 0 bases at J, with 11 bases in the middle. The germline CDR1 and CDR2 sequences are LNHDA and SQIVND (reference sequence). This CDR3 has 14 residues. DNA of the CDR3: TGTGCCAGTAGCCCCGGGAGCATGAACACTGAAGCTTTCTTT. Its protein is CASSPGSMNTEAFF.

The chain links TRBV7-9 to TRBJ1-6; the match to TRBD1 covers 9 bases. This CDR3 has 14 residues. The germline V gene encodes CDR1 SEHNR and CDR2 FQNEAQ (reference sequence). After removal of 2 bases from V and 10 bases from J, the junction contained 3 bases not matched to a gene. In DNA, the CDR3 is TGTGCCAGCAGCTTACCGGGACAGGGATCACCCCTCCACTTT. This codes for CASSLPGQGSPLHF.

CDR3 sequence: CASSHSNQPQHF. DNA of the CDR3: TGTGCCAGCAGCCATAGCAATCAGCCCCAGCATTTT. This chain links TRBV2 with TRBJ1-5; no clear D. The CDR3 length is 12 residues. The germline V gene has CDR1 SNHLY and CDR2 FYNNEI. Trimming left V 6 bases short and J 0 bases short, with 3 bases between.

This chain joins TRBV6-5 and TRBJ2-3, with D perhaps TRBD2 (7 bases). The V and J ends lost 1 base and 5 bases respectively, with 13 bases between them. From germline, CDR1 is MNHEY and CDR2 SVGAGI. CDR3 length: 15 residues. For the CDR3, the DNA is TGTGCCAGCAGTTACTATGGGGGGGCCGTAGATACGCAGTATTTT. Residues: CASSYYGGAVDTQYF.

The V gene is TRBV5-1, the J gene TRBJ1-2; D remains unclear. There are 15 residues in the CDR3. In germline, CDR1 is SGHRS, CDR2 YFSETQ. V dropped 2 bases and J dropped 0 bases, with 11 bases sitting between them. CDR3 in amino acids: CASSLQPPSNYGYTF. For the CDR3, the DNA is TGCGCCAGCAGCTTACAGCCTCCTTCTAACTATGGCTACACCTTC.

The V gene is TRBV10-2, the J gene TRBJ1-4; no reliable D call. V was cut by 7 bases and J by 10 bases, with 16 bases left in between. Germline CDR1 and CDR2: WSHSY and SAAADI. There are 13 residues in the CDR3. The CDR3: CASKKEEVPKLFF. The DNA of the CDR3 is TGCGCCAGCAAGAAGGAGGAAGTTCCAAAACTGTTTTTT.

This chain uses TRBV2 with TRBJ1-1; TRBD1 might be the D (5 bases). Germline V gene sequence: CDR1 SNHLY, CDR2 FYNNEI. The CDR3 is 14 residues long. V was clipped by 4 bases and J by 4 bases, with 13 bases between them. Here the CDR3 reads CASSAGLEGTEAFF. CDR3 in DNA: TGTGCCAGCAGTGCAGGGCTTGAAGGCACTGAAGCTTTCTTT. The full variable domain, its missing parts supplied by reference TRBV2 and TRBJ1-1, is EPEVTQTPSHQVTQMGQEVILRCVPISNHLYFYWYRQILGQKVEFLVSFYNNEISEKSEIFDDQFSVERPDGSNFTLKIRSTKLEDSAMYFCASSAGLEGTEAFFGQGTRLTVV.

The CDR3 reads CAWSVQGRGLLGYTF. In nucleotides, the CDR3 is TGTGCCTGGAGTGTACAGGGCAGGGGGCTTTTGGGCTACACCTTC. This rearrangement joins TRBV30 to TRBJ1-2; TRBD1 matches 8 bases. This CDR3 region has 15 residues. The J segment lost 8 bases and the V segment lost 0 bases, leaving 11 bases of the junction unmatched. Looked up from germline, CDR1 is GTSNPN and CDR2 is SVGIG (reference sequence).

Note on this clone: Other nucleotide sequences in the sample specify the same CDR3. The chain links TRBV7-9 to TRBJ1-2; TRBD1 might be the D (6 bases). V lost 1 base and J lost 4, with 10 bases in between. This CDR3 is built from 14 residues. Looked up from germline, CDR1 is SEHNR and CDR2 is FQNEAQ (reference sequence). The CDR3 DNA sequence: TGTGCCAGCAGCTTAGACAGGGTCGCCTATGGCTACACCTTC. It yields the protein CASSLDRVAYGYTF.

The rearrangement joins TRBV7-3 to TRBJ2-7, with 8 positions matching TRBD2. This CDR3 region has 13 residues. V dropped 5 bases and J dropped 4; count of bases not matched to a gene: 4. In germline, CDR1 is SGHTA, CDR2 FQGTGA. CDR3 nucleotide sequence: TGTGCCAGCAGCCAGGGACTAGTGTACGAGCAGTACTTC. It specifies CASSQGLVYEQYF.

The rearrangement joins TRBV6-5 to TRBJ2-5, with D perhaps matching TRBD1 (6 bases). This CDR3 is 14 amino acids long. The germline V gene encodes CDR1 MNHEY and CDR2 SVGAGI. V was trimmed by 7 bases and J by 1 base, leaving 13 bases between them. The CDR3, as DNA: TGTGCCAGCACCCTGGGGACAATCCAAGAGACCCAGTACTTC. Its protein is CASTLGTIQETQYF.

The V call is TRBV19, the J call TRBJ1-1, with D possibly matching TRBD1 (5 bases). The V and J ends lost 3 bases and 1 base respectively, with 12 bases between them. The germline V gene has CDR1 LNHDA and CDR2 SQIVND (reference sequence). This CDR3 comprises 15 residues. The CDR3 nucleotides are TGTGCCAGTAGTATGCGCCCCGACAGGAACACTGAAGCTTTCTTT. It is translated as CASSMRPDRNTEAFF.

The gene calls are TRBV5-4 and TRBJ2-5, with 10 positions matching TRBD2. V gave up 4 bases and J gave up 1 base; unmatched junction bases: 10. Germline CDR1 and CDR2: SGHNT and YYREEE (reference sequence). The CDR3 is 17 amino acids. The chain's CDR3 is CASSALGASGGQETQYF. The DNA for the CDR3 is TGTGCCAGCAGCGCCCTAGGGGCTAGCGGGGGCCAAGAGACCCAGTACTTC.

The rearrangement links TRBV6-5 to TRBJ2-7; TRBD2 aligns across 10 bases. V was pared by 5 bases and J by 5 bases, with 3 bases of the junction left unmatched. CDR1 MNHEY and CDR2 SVGAGI come from the germline V gene. The CDR3 consists of 13 residues. In nucleotides, the CDR3 is TGTGCCAGCAGTAGCGGGGGGGCCCACGAGCAGTACTTC. Translating it yields CASSSGGAHEQYF.

The chain joins TRBV3-1 (or the pseudogene TRBV3-2) to TRBJ2-1; 12 bases agree with TRBD2. The CDR3 has 17 amino acids. Germline V CDR1 and CDR2: LGHDT, YNNKEL (reference sequence). The junction had 6 bases not matched to a gene; V was cut back by 4 bases and J by 2 bases. The CDR3 nucleotides are TGTGCCAGCAGCCTCCGCCGGACTAGCGGGGCCTACAATGAGCAGTTCTTC. It yields the protein CASSLRRTSGAYNEQFF.

The CDR3 bases are TGTGCCAGCTCACCATCTAGCGGAACCTACGAGCAGTACTTC. This codes for CASSPSSGTYEQYF. The rearrangement joins TRBV18 to TRBJ2-7, with 7 bases that match TRBD2. The ends lost 2 bases at V and 2 bases at J; junction bases unmatched: 3. Germline values: CDR1 KGHSH, CDR2 LQKENI. The CDR3 spans 14 residues.

As to this clone: One end of the junction is discordant with germline, which a read error may explain. V gene TRBV7-6 combines with J gene TRBJ1-6; D ambiguous. The CDR3 extends over 14 amino acids. Germline-derived CDR1 and CDR2 are SGHVS and FNYEAQ. CDR3 region: CASSSESFNSPLHF. For the CDR3, the DNA is TGTGCCAGCAGCTCCGAGTCCTTTAATTCACCCCTCCACTTT.

CDR3 DNA sequence: TGTGCCTGGAATCGGGGACAGCAAGAGACCCAGTACTTC. This encodes CAWNRGQQETQYF. This chain uses TRBV30 with TRBJ2-5; 7 bases align to TRBD1. This CDR3 comprises 13 residues. From germline, CDR1 is GTSNPN and CDR2 SVGIG (reference sequence). Trimming removed 4 bases from V and 2 bases from J; junction bases left unmatched: 4.

J is TRBJ2-1 and V is TRBV6-5; TRBD2 matches 8 bases. Losses at the gene ends were 6 bases for V and 6 bases for J; bases not matched to a gene: 7. This CDR3 region has 14 residues. Germline V gene data show CDR1 as MNHEY and CDR2 as SVGAGI. The CDR3 region is CASRIGLASNEQFF. The DNA for the CDR3 is TGTGCCAGCAGGATAGGACTAGCCTCCAATGAGCAGTTCTTC.

This sequence joins TRBV11-3 and TRBJ2-3; 7 nucleotides align to TRBD1. The V and J ends lost 5 bases and 2 bases, in that order; junction bases with no gene match: 7. This CDR3 contains 15 residues. Germline CDR1 is SGHNT and CDR2 is YENEEA. The CDR3 DNA sequence: TGTGCCAGCAGCCAAACAGGGGACAACACAGATACGCAGTATTTT. Encoded protein: CASSQTGDNTDTQYF.

The chain combines TRBV7-8 with TRBJ2-1; 8 bases agree with TRBD2. Germline CDR1 SGHVS, CDR2 FQNEAQ. CDR3 length equals 13 residues. V shed 3 bases, J shed 10 bases, and the junction held 5 bases outside the gene matches. The CDR3, as DNA: TGTGCCAGCAGCTTGGGACTAGTAAGGGAGCAGTTCTTC. Translated, it gives CASSLGLVREQFF.

The J gene is TRBJ1-4, the V gene TRBV10-2; a possible D gene is TRBD1 (5 bases). Germline assignment: CDR1 WSHSY and CDR2 SAAADI. Trimming removed 5 bases from V and 5 bases from J, with 9 bases in between. This CDR3 contains 13 residues. The CDR3 bases are TGCGCCAGCAGTAACCAGGGAAATGAAAAACTGTTTTTT. Its protein is CASSNQGNEKLFF.

The chain is built from TRBV5-1 and TRBJ1-1, with 9 bases lining up with TRBD1. V shed 4 bases, J shed 0 bases, and the junction held 10 bases outside the gene matches. The germline CDR1 and CDR2 sequences are SGHRS and YFSETQ. The CDR3 spans 17 residues. The CDR3 sequence: CASSTGRDRVLNTEAFF. The CDR3 region has the DNA TGCGCCAGCAGCACTGGTCGGGACAGGGTTTTGAACACTGAAGCTTTCTTT.